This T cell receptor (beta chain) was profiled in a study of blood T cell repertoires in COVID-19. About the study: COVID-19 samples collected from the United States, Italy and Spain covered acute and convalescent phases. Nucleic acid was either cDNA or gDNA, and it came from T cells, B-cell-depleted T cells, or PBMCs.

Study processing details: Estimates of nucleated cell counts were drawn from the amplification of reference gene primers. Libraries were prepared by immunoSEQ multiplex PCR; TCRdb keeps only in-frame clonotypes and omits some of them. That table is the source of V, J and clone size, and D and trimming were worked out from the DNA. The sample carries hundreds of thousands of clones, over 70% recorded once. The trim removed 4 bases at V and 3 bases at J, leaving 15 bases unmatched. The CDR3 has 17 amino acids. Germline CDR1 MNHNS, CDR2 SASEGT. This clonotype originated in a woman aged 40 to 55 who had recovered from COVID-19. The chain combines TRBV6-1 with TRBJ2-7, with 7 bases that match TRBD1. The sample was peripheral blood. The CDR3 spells CASSGGTVHHRIYEQYF. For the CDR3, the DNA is TGTGCCAGCAGTGGAGGGACAGTTCACCACAGAATCTACGAGCAGTACTTC.